One and the same sample provided the 11 T cell receptor beta chains below, sequenced in a study of CD8 T cells in Susac syndrome. With random hexamers, about 0.5 to 1 ug RNA was reverse transcribed. TCRdb re-derived calls from the immunoSEQ multiplex PCR reads in MiXCR, one entry per CDR3 protein. The data hold about 170,000 distinct CDR3 sequences, with approximately 93% observed a single time. The sample consisted of CD4+ T cells from PBMCs. These receptors all come from a human donor with multiple sclerosis.

The CDR3, as DNA: TGCAGTGCCAGAAATACAGGGAGTGGCTACACCTTC. Its protein product is CSARNTGSGYTF. The chain employs TRBV20-1 and TRBJ1-2; a weak D match, TRBD1 (6 bases). Looked up from germline, CDR1 is DFQATT and CDR2 is SNEGSKA (reference sequence). This CDR3 is 12 amino acids long. The V and J ends lost 6 bases and 7 bases respectively, with 15 bases between them.

The J gene is TRBJ2-1, the V gene TRBV20-1; D call uncertain. V gave up 5 bases and J gave up 3 bases, with 20 bases separating them. CDR3 length: 16 amino acids. CDR1 is DFQATT, CDR2 SNEGSKA, per germline (reference sequence). CDR3 nucleotides: TGCAGTGCTGGCATTATAGGGCCCGGTGTCTACAATGAGCAGTTCTTC. Protein sequence: CSAGIIGPGVYNEQFF.

V and J are TRBV24-1 and TRBJ2-5; D might be TRBD1 or TRBD2, each matching 6 bases. The CDR3 length is 14 residues. CDR1 is KGHDR, CDR2 SFDVKD, per germline. V shed 1 base and J shed 5 bases, with 10 bases lying between them. Here the CDR3 DNA reads TGTGCCACCAGTGATTTCGTAGGGGGGGAGACCCAGTACTTC. Its protein product is CATSDFVGGETQYF.

CDR3: CASADHREKGGEKLFF. As DNA, the CDR3 is TGCGCCAGCGCCGATCACCGGGAGAAGGGTGGTGAAAAACTGTTTTTT. The chain carries TRBV5-1 and TRBJ1-4; D not certain. CDR1 SGHRS and CDR2 YFSETQ come from the germline V gene. This CDR3 comprises 16 residues. The V gene lost 7 bases and the J gene lost 7 bases, with 23 bases spanning the gap.

The chain links TRBV6-7 to TRBJ1-2, with D perhaps TRBD1 (5 bases). TRBV6-7 belongs to the ORF category, with a function that is uncertain. V lost 2 bases and J 2 bases, leaving 9 bases between the germline ends. This CDR3 is 14 amino acids long. The chain's CDR3 is CASSYRDGNYGYTF. The CDR3 region has the DNA TGTGCCAGCAGTTACAGGGACGGAAACTATGGCTACACCTTC.

This clonotype was detected once. The rearrangement links TRBV28 to TRBJ2-7; 10 bases are a match to TRBD2. Germline trimming cut 6 bases from V and 2 bases from J; bases unmatched to any gene: 7. CDR1 and CDR2 (germline): MDHEN, SYDVKM. The CDR3 has 15 residues. The CDR3 loop is CASSQGGLATYEQYF. CDR3 sequence (DNA): TGTGCCAGCAGCCAAGGGGGACTAGCGACCTACGAGCAGTACTTC.

V usage is TRBV20-1 and J usage is TRBJ1-1, with 8 bases matching TRBD1. Trimming at V came to 3 bases and at J to 5 bases, leaving 11 bases not matched to a gene. Looked up from germline, CDR1 is DFQATT and CDR2 is SNEGSKA (reference sequence). This CDR3 has 15 residues. The CDR3 region is CSASPATGGGTEAFF. The CDR3, as DNA: TGCAGTGCTAGTCCCGCAACAGGGGGTGGTACTGAAGCTTTCTTT.

J is TRBJ2-7 and V is TRBV7-2; D assignment may be TRBD1 or TRBD2 (5 bases each). V was cut by 8 bases and J by 5 bases, with 19 bases left in between. Germline V CDR1 and CDR2: SGHTA, FQGNSA. The CDR3 sequence is 14 residues long. The CDR3: CASGRPGSSHEQYF. Written as DNA, the CDR3 is TGTGCCAGCGGCAGGCCAGGGAGTTCCCACGAGCAGTACTTC.

The V and J genes are TRBV12-3 or TRBV12-4 and TRBJ1-2; D might be TRBD1 (6 bases). The CDR3 is made up of 14 amino acids. Trimming took off 5 bases at V and 2 bases at J, with 12 bases between the two ends. Here the CDR3 reads CASSPQGGNYGYTF. The DNA for the CDR3 is TGTGCCAGCAGTCCCCAAGGGGGGAACTATGGCTACACCTTC.

The chain couples TRBV20-1 to TRBJ2-7; tentatively, D is TRBD2 (6 bases). This CDR3 spans 12 amino acids. CDR1 and CDR2 (germline): DFQATT, SNEGSKA (reference sequence). The V and J ends lost 1 base and 9 bases respectively, with 13 bases between them. The CDR3 bases are TGCAGTGCTAGAGGGGAGGCGTTCGGGCAGTACTTC. This gives the protein CSARGEAFGQYF.

The chain carries TRBV28 and TRBJ1-5, with D maybe TRBD1 (5 bases). The CDR3 covers 14 residues. The germline gives CDR1 MDHEN, CDR2 SYDVKM. V lost 6 bases, J lost 3 bases, and 12 bases lay in between. The CDR3 spells CASSPQEYNQPQHF. As DNA, the CDR3 is TGTGCCAGCAGCCCACAGGAGTACAATCAGCCCCAGCATTTT.